Following are 11 T cell receptor beta chains from one sample sequenced in a study of CD8 T cells in ankylosing spondylitis. TCRdb used MiXCR to reprocess the 5' RACE reads, holding one entry per CDR3 protein. The table lists fewer than 250,000 distinct CDR3 sequences, 10% of them singletons. The sequenced sample was blood, either unsorted or a sorted T cell fraction (not recorded which). These receptors all stem from a male donor with ankylosing spondylitis or in good health (not recorded which).

This chain uses TRBV5-1 with TRBJ2-3, with unresolved D. Trimming shortened V by 6 bases and J by 1 base, and 15 bases separated the two germline ends. The CDR3 covers 15 residues. The V gene's germline CDR1 is SGHRS and CDR2 YFSETQ. For the CDR3, the DNA is TGCGCCAGCAACACCGTGGTTCGGGGCACAGATACGCAGTATTTT. The encoded protein is CASNTVVRGTDTQYF.

This clonotype was seen at least ten times. The chain combines TRBV7-6 with TRBJ2-3, with 11 nucleotides matching TRBD2. Looked up from germline, CDR1 is SGHVS and CDR2 is FNYEAQ. The trim removed 6 bases at V and 0 bases at J, leaving 5 bases unmatched. The CDR3 consists of 16 residues. The CDR3 DNA sequence: TGTGCCAGCAGGGGATTAGCGGGGGGGAGCACAGATACGCAGTATTTT. It codes for CASRGLAGGSTDTQYF.

In this sample, this clonotype turned up many times. The chain couples TRBV7-8 to TRBJ1-5, with unresolved D. The ends were cut back, 6 bases at V and 2 bases at J, with 8 bases in the middle. CDR1 is SGHVS, CDR2 FQNEAQ, per germline. CDR3 size: 13 residues. The CDR3 loop reads CASRGSGNQPQHF. CDR3 in DNA: TGTGCCAGCAGGGGGTCTGGCAATCAGCCCCAGCATTTT.

In its sample, this clonotype was seen many times. The rearrangement uses TRBV9 and TRBJ2-7, with D tentatively TRBD2 (5 bases). V was cut by 3 bases and J by 6 bases, with 13 bases left in between. Germline assignment: CDR1 SGDLS and CDR2 YYNGEE. This CDR3 contains 13 residues. The CDR3 DNA reads as TGTGCCAGCAGCGAGACTGGAGGATCCGAGCAGTACTTC. It specifies CASSETGGSEQYF.

This clonotype was found many times. The chain uses TRBV12-3 or TRBV12-4 and TRBJ2-3; 7 positions match TRBD1. The CDR3 contains 15 residues. After removal of 5 bases from V and 2 bases from J, the junction contained 7 bases not matched to a gene. The CDR3 DNA sequence: TGTGCCAGCAGTGGGACAGCCCCAATCACAGATACGCAGTATTTT. Its translation: CASSGTAPITDTQYF.

This clonotype was seen at least ten times. This chain joins TRBV20-1 and TRBJ2-1; 8 nucleotides line up with TRBD2. Germline CDR1 reads DFQATT; CDR2 reads SNEGSKA (reference sequence). V trimming: 6 bases; J trimming: 0 bases; junction bases outside the gene matches: 22. This CDR3 comprises 20 residues. The CDR3 loop reads CSAPSLTRGADLLSYNEQFF. The DNA of the CDR3 is TGCAGTGCACCTTCACTCACGCGGGGGGCCGACCTACTCTCCTACAATGAGCAGTTCTTC.

This clonotype was seen at least ten times. For the CDR3, the DNA is TGTGCCACCAGCAGAGATCCGACAAATGATGGCTACACCTTC. Translation: CATSRDPTNDGYTF. The J gene is TRBJ1-2, the V gene TRBV15; D unclear. The CDR3 is made up of 14 amino acids. V shed 0 bases and J shed 6 bases, with 11 bases lying between them. CDR1 is LNHNV, CDR2 YYDKDF, per germline (reference sequence).

This clonotype turned up a few times. This sequence joins TRBV5-1 and TRBJ2-3; 10 nucleotides line up with TRBD2. CDR1 and CDR2 from the germline V gene are SGHRS and YFSETQ. This CDR3 has 16 amino acids. With 4 bases clipped from V and 2 bases from J, the junction kept 7 bases outside the gene matches. This CDR3 reads CASSPLAGAFTDTQYF. CDR3 nucleotides: TGCGCCAGCAGCCCGCTAGCGGGGGCCTTCACAGATACGCAGTATTTT.

This clonotype was picked up a small number of times. The gene calls are TRBV5-4 and TRBJ2-4; TRBD2 matches at 10 bases. CDR1 is SGHNT and CDR2 is YYREEE in the germline V gene (reference sequence). CDR3 size: 17 residues. Trimming cost V 0 bases and J 0 bases; bases outside gene matches: 3. CDR3 sequence: CASSLAASGGAKNIQYF. As DNA, the CDR3 is TGTGCCAGCAGCTTGGCGGCTAGCGGGGGAGCCAAAAACATTCAGTACTTC. The full variable domain, rest sourced from reference TRBV5-4 and TRBJ2-4, is ETGVTQSPTHLIKTRGQQVTLRCSSQSGHNTVSWYQQALGQGPQFIFQYYREEENGRGNFPPRFSGLQFPNYSSELNVNALELDDSALYLCASSLAASGGAKNIQYFGAGTRLSVL.

This clonotype occurred many times. This chain connects TRBV6-6 to TRBJ2-5; D gene ambiguous. Trimming shortened V by 6 bases and J by 7 bases, and 6 bases separated the two germline ends. Germline V lookup: CDR1 MNHNY, CDR2 SVGAGI (reference sequence). CDR3 size: 10 residues. CDR3 residues: CASSDGTQYF. The DNA for the CDR3 is TGTGCCAGCAGCGACGGGACCCAGTACTTC.

This clonotype came up a few times. The V and J genes are TRBV20-1 and TRBJ2-1; 8 bases line up with TRBD2. The CDR3 totals 15 residues. The J segment lost 8 bases and the V segment lost 5 bases, leaving 14 bases of the junction unmatched. Per the germline V gene, CDR1 is DFQATT and CDR2 is SNEGSKA (reference sequence). The CDR3 bases are TGCAGTGCTCAAACCGGGCGGGGGGTTAGCGATGAGCAGTTCTTC. Amino acid sequence: CSAQTGRGVSDEQFF.